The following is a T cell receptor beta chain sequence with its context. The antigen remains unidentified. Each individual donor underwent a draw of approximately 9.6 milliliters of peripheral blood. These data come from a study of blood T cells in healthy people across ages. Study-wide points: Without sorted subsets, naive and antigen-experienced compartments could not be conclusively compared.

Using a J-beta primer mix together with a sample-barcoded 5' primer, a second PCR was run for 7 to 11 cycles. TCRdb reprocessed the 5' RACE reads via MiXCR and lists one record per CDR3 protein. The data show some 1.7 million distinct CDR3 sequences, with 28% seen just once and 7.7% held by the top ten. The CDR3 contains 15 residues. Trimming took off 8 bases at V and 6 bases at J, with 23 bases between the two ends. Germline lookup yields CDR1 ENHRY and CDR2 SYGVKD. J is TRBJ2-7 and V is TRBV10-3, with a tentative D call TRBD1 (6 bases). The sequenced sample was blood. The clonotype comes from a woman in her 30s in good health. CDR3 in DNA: TGTGCCATCTCGGAACTGGGGGCTAGATCCGGCGAGCAGTACTTC. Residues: CAISELGARSGEQYF.